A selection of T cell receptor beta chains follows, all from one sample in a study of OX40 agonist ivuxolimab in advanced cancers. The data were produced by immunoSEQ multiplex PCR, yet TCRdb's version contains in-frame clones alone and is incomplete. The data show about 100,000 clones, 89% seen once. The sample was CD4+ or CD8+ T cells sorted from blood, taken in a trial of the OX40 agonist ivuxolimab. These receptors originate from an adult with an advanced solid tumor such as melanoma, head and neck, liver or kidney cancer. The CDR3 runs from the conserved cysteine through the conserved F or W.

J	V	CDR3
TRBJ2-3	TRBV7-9	CASSPDPGATFTDTQYF
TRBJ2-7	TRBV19	CASSTGQVYEQYF
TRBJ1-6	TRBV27	CASRRTAKALAMGSPLHF
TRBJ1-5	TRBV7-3	CASSLHGGNQPQHF
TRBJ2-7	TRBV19	CASSIGAGGSEQYF
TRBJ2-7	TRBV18	CASSATGSSYEQYF
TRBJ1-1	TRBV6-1	CASSGLDAGTEAFF
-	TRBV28	CASQTGQSEQYF
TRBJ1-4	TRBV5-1	CASSLSTGPEKLFF
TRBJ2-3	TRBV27	CASREAGKLTDTQYF
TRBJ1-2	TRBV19	CASSIPTGLDYGYTF
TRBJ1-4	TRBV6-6	CASSYSPGYNEKLFF
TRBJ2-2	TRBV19	CASSYKTAGANTGELFF
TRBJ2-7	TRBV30	CAWSPRVSYEQYF
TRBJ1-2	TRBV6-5	CATWRGWEYGYTF
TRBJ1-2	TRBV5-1	CASSLEVARGSYGYTF
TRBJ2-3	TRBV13	CASRQGGSDTQYF
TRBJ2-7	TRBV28	CASSLFGGSAEQYF
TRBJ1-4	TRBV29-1	CSVGQGGEKLFF
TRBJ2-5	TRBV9	CASSVGWGAGETQYF
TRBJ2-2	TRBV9	CASRQGVNTGELFF
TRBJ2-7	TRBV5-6	CASSTTGTGYGEQYF
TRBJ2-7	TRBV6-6	CASSSQDRIYEQYF
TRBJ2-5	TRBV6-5	CASRTGTGKETQYF
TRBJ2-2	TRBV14	CASSQEERLGRRTGELFF
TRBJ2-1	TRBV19	CASSSDLAGLYNEQFF
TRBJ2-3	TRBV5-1	CASSFLAGVVDTQYF
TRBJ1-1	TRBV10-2	CASSDRNTEAFF
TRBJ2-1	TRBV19	CASRQGREQFF
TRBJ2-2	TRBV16	CASSRESTGELFF
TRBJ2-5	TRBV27	CASSLREGQGSQETQYF
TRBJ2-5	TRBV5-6	CASSLEAGGALKETQYF
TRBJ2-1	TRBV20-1	CSASQLNEQFF
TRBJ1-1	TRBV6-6	CASSYIRRGTNTEAFF
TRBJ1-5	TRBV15	CATSRRGDSEGWNQPQHF
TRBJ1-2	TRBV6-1	CASSESGYGYTF